One TCR beta chain is described in this entry. The data belong to a study of brain metastases from non-small cell lung cancer. Assay used: immunoSEQ multiplex PCR; TCRdb lists only in-frame clones, some missing. The sample holds more than 14,000 clones, around 81% seen once. This CDR3 region has 16 residues. Germline V gene lookup returns CDR1 MRHNA and CDR2 SNTAGT. V dropped 6 bases and J dropped 2 bases, with 18 bases sitting between them. The V gene is TRBV6-4, the J gene TRBJ2-3, with D perhaps matching TRBD2 (5 bases). This TCR derives from a donor at least 40 years old with non-small cell lung cancer. Sequenced: primary lung tumor tissue. CDR3 sequence (DNA): TGTGCCAGCAGCGAGTCTAGCCGACTACCCACAGATACGCAGTATTTT. Protein: CASSESSRLPTDTQYF.